The present T cell receptor (beta chain) was sequenced within a study of human T cells and chemical hapten exposure. As for the study in general: Subjects had 2% DPC placed on roughly 2 cm by roughly 2 cm of upper inner arm skin for sensitization. Study findings and constraints: Expanded TCRs created a significantly greater count of big CDR3 similarity clusters than controls did.

Time point reported: patch test 2, 6 weeks after DPC sensitization. Noted treatment: therapeutic diphenylcyclopropenone sensitization with weekly scalp DPC. This clonotype was seen ten or more times. What it recognizes is unknown. TCRdb redid the calling of the RACE reads with MiXCR, one entry per CDR3 protein. The data contain some 350,000 distinct CDR3 sequences, about 6% of them singletons. This sequence was found in a woman between 18 and 29 years old with alopecia areata. Some clones in this sample may be carry-over from other donors' samples. Sequenced here: whole blood, sampled in connection with sensitization to the hapten diphenylcyclopropenone (DPC).

The CDR3 DNA sequence: TGTGCCAGCACGGACGGCATGAACACTGAAGCTTTCTTT. This sequence encodes CASTDGMNTEAFF. The rearrangement links TRBV27 to TRBJ1-1, with D unclear. The CDR3 consists of 13 residues. Trimming left V 7 bases short and J 0 bases short, with 9 bases between. The germline gives CDR1 MNHEY, CDR2 SMNVEV (reference sequence).